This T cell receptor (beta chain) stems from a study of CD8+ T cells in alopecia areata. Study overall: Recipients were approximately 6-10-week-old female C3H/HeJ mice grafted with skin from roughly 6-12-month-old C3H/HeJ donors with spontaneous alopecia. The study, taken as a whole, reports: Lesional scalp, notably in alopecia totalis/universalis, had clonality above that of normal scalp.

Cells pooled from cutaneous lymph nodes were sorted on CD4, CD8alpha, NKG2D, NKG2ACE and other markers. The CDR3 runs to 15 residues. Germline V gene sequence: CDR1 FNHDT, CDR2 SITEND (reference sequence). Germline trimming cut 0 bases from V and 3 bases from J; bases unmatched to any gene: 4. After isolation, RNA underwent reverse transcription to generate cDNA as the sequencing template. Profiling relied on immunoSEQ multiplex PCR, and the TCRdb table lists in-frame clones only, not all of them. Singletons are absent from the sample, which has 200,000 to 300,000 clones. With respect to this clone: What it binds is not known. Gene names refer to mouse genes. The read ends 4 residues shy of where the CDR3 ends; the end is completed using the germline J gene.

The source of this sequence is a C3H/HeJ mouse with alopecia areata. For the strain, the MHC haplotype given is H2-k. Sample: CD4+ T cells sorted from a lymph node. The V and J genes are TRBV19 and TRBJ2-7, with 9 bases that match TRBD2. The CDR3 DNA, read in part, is TGTGCCAGCAGTATAGTAGGACTGGGGATCTAT. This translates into CASSIVGLGIY. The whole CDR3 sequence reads CASSIVGLGIYEQYF.